This TCR beta chain was captured by sequencing in a study of CD8 T cells in Susac syndrome. Notes on the study in general: Peak Susac CD8+ clonal expansion was seen in TEMRA cells and active patients.

The authors reverse transcribed 0.5 to 1 ug RNA with random hexamers. TCRdb analysed the immunoSEQ multiplex PCR reads with MiXCR anew, one entry per CDR3 protein. The sample lists 75,000 to 95,000 distinct CDR3 sequences, 95% seen once, with 0.4% to 0.5% in the top ten. The CDR3 runs 13 residues. V lost 2 bases and J 7 bases, leaving 11 bases between the germline ends. For this clonotype: Its antigen is unidentified.

The sequence was obtained from a human donor with Susac syndrome. The sequencing sample was made of CD8+ T cells from PBMCs. The chain has TRBV12-3 or TRBV12-4 and TRBJ1-1; D might be TRBD1 (5 bases). The CDR3 coding sequence is TGTGCCAGCAGTTTAATCCGGGGACTTGAAGCTTTCTTT. Its protein product is CASSLIRGLEAFF.